This is a list of T cell receptor beta chains from one sample in a study of T cell responses to AZD1222 COVID-19 vaccine. TCRdb's copy holds only in-frame clones and misses some; the assay was immunoSEQ multiplex PCR. The data show approximately 100,000 clones, with approximately 87% seen just once and 9% to 15% held by the top ten. Material: peripheral blood, obtained on day 0 of AZD1222 vaccination. Source of these receptors: an adult in good health. Both conserved end residues are part of each CDR3. A D gene is named only where the DNA matches it firmly. Clone size appears in some rows only: once, few, many, or a class for an expanded clone.

d_gene	v_gene	abundance	j_gene	CDR3aa	CDR3nt
TRBD2	TRBV13	-	TRBJ2-7	CASSLRAGGGYEQYF	TGTGCCAGCAGCTTAAGGGCGGGGGGTGGCTACGAGCAGTACTTC
-	TRBV5-4	-	TRBJ2-5	CASSLRGGGETQYF	TGTGCCAGCAGCTTGAGGGGGGGAGGGGAGACCCAGTACTTC
TRBD1	TRBV25-1	-	TRBJ1-6	CASRAPGTGSSPLHF	TGTGCCAGCAGAGCCCCCGGGACAGGGTCCTCACCCCTCCACTTT
-	TRBV18	-	TRBJ1-1	CASSQGSAGTEAFF	TGTGCCAGCTCACAAGGGAGTGCCGGCACTGAAGCTTTCTTT
TRBD1	TRBV7-9	-	TRBJ1-1	CASSPRTGATEAFF	TGTGCCAGCAGCCCAAGGACAGGGGCCACTGAAGCTTTCTTT
TRBD1	TRBV5-4	-	TRBJ2-7	CASSRNRGLYEQYF	TGTGCCAGCAGCCGTAACAGGGGGCTCTACGAGCAGTACTTC
-	TRBV7-8	-	TRBJ2-1	CASSLVGPGGGNEQFF	TGTGCCAGCAGCTTAGTCGGGCCAGGGGGGGGAAATGAGCAGTTCTTC
-	TRBV6-2/TRBV6-3	-	TRBJ1-2	CASSYSTNYGYTF	TGTGCCAGCAGTTACTCAACAAACTATGGCTACACCTTC
-	TRBV4-3	-	TRBJ1-1	CASSQNMNTEAFF	TGCGCCAGCAGCCAAAATATGAACACTGAAGCTTTCTTT
-	TRBV30	once	TRBJ1-2	CAWSVRVRGYGHYGYTF	TGTGCCTGGAGTGTACGGGTGAGGGGATACGGGCACTATGGCTACACCTTC
-	TRBV15	once	TRBJ2-3	CATSRDLGTDTQYF	TGTGCCACCAGCAGAGATCTGGGGACAGATACGCAGTATTTT
TRBD2	TRBV6-4	-	TRBJ2-4	CASSVLAGEGIQYF	TGTGCCAGCAGTGTGCTGGCGGGAGAAGGCATTCAGTACTTC
-	TRBV7-6	-	TRBJ2-2	CASSLSGLSGELFF	TGTGCCAGCAGCCTCAGCGGGTTATCCGGGGAGCTGTTTTTT
-	TRBV18	-	TRBJ1-5	CASSPGPSRGQPQHF	TGTGCCAGCTCACCAGGACCCTCTCGAGGTCAGCCCCAGCATTTT
-	TRBV28	-	TRBJ2-7	CASSPPGPGKTYEQYF	TGTGCCAGCAGTCCTCCTGGTCCGGGCAAAACCTACGAGCAGTACTTC
-	TRBV6-2/TRBV6-3	-	TRBJ2-3	CASSYSKGSSVTDTQYF	TGTGCCAGCAGTTACTCGAAAGGCTCTAGCGTGACAGATACGCAGTATTTT
-	TRBV27	-	TRBJ1-6	CASSFGDSPLHF	TGTGCCAGCAGTTTCGGGGATTCACCCCTCCACTTT
TRBD1	TRBV3-1/TRBV3-2	-	TRBJ2-2	CASSQGDRGGGELFF	TGTGCCAGCAGCCAAGGGGACAGGGGTGGCGGGGAGCTGTTTTTT
-	TRBV7-2	-	TRBJ2-7	CASSPWGRDYEQYF	TGTGCCAGCAGCCCGTGGGGACGGGACTACGAGCAGTACTTC
TRBD1	TRBV5-8	-	TRBJ2-1	CASSLRDRVLGEQFF	TGTGCCAGCAGCTTGCGGGACAGGGTATTGGGTGAGCAGTTCTTC
-	TRBV6-5	-	TRBJ1-5	CASRGGLYNQPQHF	TGTGCCAGCAGGGGGGGACTGTACAATCAGCCCCAGCATTTT
TRBD1	TRBV3-1/TRBV3-2	once	TRBJ1-1	CASSPGDRGTEAFF	TGTGCCAGCAGCCCCGGGGACAGGGGAACTGAAGCTTTCTTT
TRBD2	TRBV14	-	TRBJ2-1	CASSHITSGPSYNEQFF	TGTGCCAGCAGCCACATTACTAGCGGTCCGTCCTACAATGAGCAGTTCTTC
-	TRBV11-2	-	TRBJ1-1	CASSLVKGVGVNTEAFF	TGTGCCAGCAGCTTAGTAAAAGGGGTAGGGGTGAACACTGAAGCTTTCTTT
-	TRBV11-1	-	TRBJ1-1	CASSLAPSAEAFF	TGTGCCAGCAGCTTAGCTCCTAGCGCTGAAGCTTTCTTT
TRBD2	TRBV27	-	TRBJ2-1	CASSLRFSGLSYNEQFF	TGTGCCAGCAGTTTAAGGTTTAGCGGGCTCTCCTACAATGAGCAGTTCTTC
-	TRBV28	-	TRBJ1-5	CASTPGSPWGQPQHF	TGTGCCAGCACCCCCGGGTCCCCATGGGGTCAGCCCCAGCATTTT
TRBD1	TRBV18	-	TRBJ1-5	CASSSQGGSNQPQHF	TGTGCCAGCTCATCTCAGGGGGGTAGCAATCAGCCCCAGCATTTT
TRBD2	TRBV2	-	TRBJ2-3	CASTGTSVTDTQYF	TGTGCCAGTACCGGGACTAGCGTTACAGATACGCAGTATTTT
-	TRBV24-1	-	TRBJ1-1	CATRGLTGTEAFF	TGTGCCACCAGAGGACTGACGGGCACTGAAGCTTTCTTT
-	TRBV7-7	-	TRBJ2-5	CASSLAGGETQYF	TGTGCTAGCAGCTTAGCTGGGGGGGAGACCCAGTACTTC
-	TRBV6-1	-	TRBJ1-5	CASSDRRGALQPQHF	TGTGCCAGCAGTGATCGGCGGGGGGCACTTCAGCCCCAGCATTTT
-	TRBV11-3	-	TRBJ1-2	CASSFPPGSPNYGYTF	TGTGCCAGCAGCTTTCCTCCGGGATCCCCTAACTATGGCTACACCTTC
TRBD1	TRBV2	-	TRBJ2-7	CASNAGQGYEQYF	TGTGCCAGCAACGCGGGACAGGGCTACGAGCAGTACTTC
-	TRBV11-2	-	TRBJ1-3	CASSLYADRSGNTIYF	TGTGCCAGCAGCTTATACGCGGACCGCTCTGGAAACACCATATATTTT
-	TRBV25-1	-	TRBJ1-6	CASSERGYNSPLHF	TGTGCCAGCAGTGAGAGGGGTTATAATTCACCCCTCCACTTT
-	TRBV2	-	TRBJ2-1	CASRPTRIGSYNEQFF	TGTGCCAGCAGGCCAACCCGAATAGGCTCCTACAATGAGCAGTTCTTC
-	TRBV12-3/TRBV12-4	-	TRBJ2-3	CASSLSGDTQYF	TGTGCCAGCAGTCTCTCGGGAGATACGCAGTATTTT
-	TRBV4-3	once	TRBJ2-7	CASSPAGQTYEQYF	TGCGCCAGCAGCCCTGCGGGACAGACCTACGAGCAGTACTTC
-	TRBV16	-	TRBJ1-1	CASSQWNLNTEAFF	TGTGCCAGCAGCCAATGGAATTTGAACACTGAAGCTTTCTTT
-	TRBV5-1	-	TRBJ2-3	CASSLSERGPLTDTQYF	TGCGCCAGCAGCTTGTCGGAAAGGGGCCCCCTCACAGATACGCAGTATTTT
-	TRBV10-3	-	TRBJ1-3	CAISPVDKISGNTIYF	TGTGCCATCAGTCCAGTCGACAAGATCTCTGGAAACACCATATATTTT
-	TRBV4-1	-	TRBJ2-7	CASSRGPGTGDYEQYF	TGCGCCAGCAGCCGAGGACCAGGGACGGGAGACTACGAGCAGTACTTC
-	TRBV20-1	once	TRBJ2-7	CSARDTYEQYF	TGCAGTGCCCGGGACACATACGAGCAGTACTTC
-	TRBV12-3/TRBV12-4	-	TRBJ1-1	CASSLVGNTEAFF	TGTGCCAGCTCCCTGGTGGGGAACACTGAAGCTTTCTTT
-	TRBV18	-	TRBJ2-4	CASSPLRGNIQYF	TGTGCCAGCTCACCACTGAGGGGGAACATTCAGTACTTC
-	TRBV19	-	TRBJ2-5	CASSASGGQKETQYF	TGTGCCAGTAGTGCGTCGGGGGGCCAAAAAGAGACCCAGTACTTC
-	TRBV10-3	-	TRBJ2-5	CAISESRTDSQETQYF	TGTGCCATCAGTGAGTCGAGGACAGATTCACAAGAGACCCAGTACTTC